This T cell receptor beta chain emerged from a study of cytomegalovirus exposure and HLA in healthy donors. Study-level points and caveats: Later, TCR association rates were found to vary by HLA locus, highest for DRB1 and lowest for HLA-C.

The CDR3 contains 15 residues. The V segment lost 5 bases and the J segment 3 bases; nucleotides outside the gene matches: 8. CDR1 and CDR2 (germline): LNHDA, SQIVND (reference sequence). A note on this clone: Its cognate antigen is unknown.

PCR employed 60 Vbeta and 13 Jbeta primers. Measured with immunoSEQ multiplex PCR; TCRdb has only the in-frame clones, and not every one. The sample holds 100,000 to 150,000 clones, 80% seen once. The sequence was obtained from a female donor in good health and CMV-seronegative. The specimen was PBMCs. The rearrangement joins TRBV19 to TRBJ1-2; 8 positions match TRBD1. The CDR3 DNA reads as TGTGCCAGTAGTCGAGGGGACAGGATTTACTATGGCTACACCTTC. This codes for CASSRGDRIYYGYTF. The whole variable domain, filled in from reference TRBV19 and TRBJ1-2, reads DGGITQSPKYLFRKEGQNVTLSCEQNLNHDAMYWYRQDPGQGLRLIYYSQIVNDFQKGDIAEGYSVSREKKESFPLTVTSAQKNPTAFYLCASSRGDRIYYGYTFGSGTRLTVV.